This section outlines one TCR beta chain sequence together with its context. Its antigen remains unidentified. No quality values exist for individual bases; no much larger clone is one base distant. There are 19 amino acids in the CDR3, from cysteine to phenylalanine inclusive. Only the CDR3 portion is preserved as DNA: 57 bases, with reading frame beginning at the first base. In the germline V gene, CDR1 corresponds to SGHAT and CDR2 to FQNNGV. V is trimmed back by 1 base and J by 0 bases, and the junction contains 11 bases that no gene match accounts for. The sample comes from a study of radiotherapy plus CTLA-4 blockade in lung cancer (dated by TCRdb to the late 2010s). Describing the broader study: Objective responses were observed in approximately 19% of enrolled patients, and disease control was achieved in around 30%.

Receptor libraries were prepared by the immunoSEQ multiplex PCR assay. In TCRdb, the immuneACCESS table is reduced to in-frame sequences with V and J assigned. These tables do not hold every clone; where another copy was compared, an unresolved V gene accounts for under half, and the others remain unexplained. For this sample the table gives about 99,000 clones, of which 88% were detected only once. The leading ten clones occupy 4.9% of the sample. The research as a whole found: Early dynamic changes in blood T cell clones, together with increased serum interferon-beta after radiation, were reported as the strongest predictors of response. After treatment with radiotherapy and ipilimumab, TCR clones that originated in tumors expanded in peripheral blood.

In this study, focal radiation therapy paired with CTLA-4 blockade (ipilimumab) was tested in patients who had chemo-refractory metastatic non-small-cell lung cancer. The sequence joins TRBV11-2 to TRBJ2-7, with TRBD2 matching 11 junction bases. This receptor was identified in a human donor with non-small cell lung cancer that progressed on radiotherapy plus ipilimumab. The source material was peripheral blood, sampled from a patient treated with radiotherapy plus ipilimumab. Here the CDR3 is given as CASSLVEGVAGGNSYEQYF. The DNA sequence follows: TGTGCCAGCAGCTTAGTGGAGGGCGTAGCGGGAGGGAACTCCTACGAGCAGTACTTC.